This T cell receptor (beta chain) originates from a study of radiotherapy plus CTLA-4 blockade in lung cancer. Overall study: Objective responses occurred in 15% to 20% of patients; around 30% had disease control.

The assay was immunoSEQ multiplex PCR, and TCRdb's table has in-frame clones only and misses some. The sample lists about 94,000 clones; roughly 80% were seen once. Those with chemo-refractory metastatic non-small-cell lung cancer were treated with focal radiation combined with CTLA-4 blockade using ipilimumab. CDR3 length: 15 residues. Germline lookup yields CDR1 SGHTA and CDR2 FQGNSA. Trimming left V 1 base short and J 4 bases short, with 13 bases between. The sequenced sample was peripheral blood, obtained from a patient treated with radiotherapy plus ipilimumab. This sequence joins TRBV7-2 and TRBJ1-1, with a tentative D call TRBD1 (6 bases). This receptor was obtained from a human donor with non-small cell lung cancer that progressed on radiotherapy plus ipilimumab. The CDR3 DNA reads TGTGCCAGCAGCTTAGTCGGGGGCAGTGGCACTGAAGCTTTCTTT. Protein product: CASSLVGGSGTEAFF.